This TCR beta chain derives from a study of T cell responses to AZD1222 COVID-19 vaccine. Findings of the study overall: All repertoire sampling was performed exclusively after the peak T cell response.

For this clone: No antigen is known for it.

Sequencing used immunoSEQ multiplex PCR; TCRdb keeps in-frame clones, though not all of them. The profile covers 150,000 or so clones, with around nine tenths appearing a single time and 2.8% taken by the ten largest. Trimming cost V 2 bases and J 5 bases, with 16 bases left between them. Germline CDR1 is SEHNR and CDR2 is FQNEAQ (reference sequence). The CDR3 totals 16 residues. This TCR was recovered from an adult in good health. Source: peripheral blood, taken on day 0 of MenACWY control vaccination. The V gene is TRBV7-9, the J gene TRBJ2-1; perhaps TRBD2 as D (7 bases). The CDR3 here is CASSLLLAGAHNEQFF. Here the CDR3 DNA reads TGTGCCAGCAGCTTACTTCTTGCGGGGGCCCACAATGAGCAGTTCTTC.